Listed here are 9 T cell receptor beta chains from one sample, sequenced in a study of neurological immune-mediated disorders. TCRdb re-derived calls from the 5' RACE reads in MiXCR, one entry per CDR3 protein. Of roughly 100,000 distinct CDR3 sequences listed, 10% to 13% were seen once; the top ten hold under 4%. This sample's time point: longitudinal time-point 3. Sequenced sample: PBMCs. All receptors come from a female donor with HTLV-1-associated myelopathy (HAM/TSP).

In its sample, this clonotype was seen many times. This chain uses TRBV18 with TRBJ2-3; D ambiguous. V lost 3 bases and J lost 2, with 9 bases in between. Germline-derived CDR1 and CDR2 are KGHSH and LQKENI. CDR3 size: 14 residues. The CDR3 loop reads CASSPTQHTDTQYF. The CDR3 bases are TGTGCCAGCTCACCTACCCAGCACACAGATACGCAGTATTTT. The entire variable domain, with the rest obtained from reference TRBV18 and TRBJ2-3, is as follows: NAGVMQNPRHLVRRRGQEARLRCSPMKGHSHVYWYRQLPEEGLKFMVYLQKENIIDESGMPKERFSAEFPKEGPSILRIQQVVRGDSAAYFCASSPTQHTDTQYFGPGTRLTVL.

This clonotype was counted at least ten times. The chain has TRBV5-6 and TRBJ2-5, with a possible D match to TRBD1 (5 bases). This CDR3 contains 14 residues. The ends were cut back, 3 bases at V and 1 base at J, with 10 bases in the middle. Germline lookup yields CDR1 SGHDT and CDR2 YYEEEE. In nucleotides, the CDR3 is TGTGCCAGCAGCTGGCAGGGCCCCCAAGAGACCCAGTACTTC. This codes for CASSWQGPQETQYF.

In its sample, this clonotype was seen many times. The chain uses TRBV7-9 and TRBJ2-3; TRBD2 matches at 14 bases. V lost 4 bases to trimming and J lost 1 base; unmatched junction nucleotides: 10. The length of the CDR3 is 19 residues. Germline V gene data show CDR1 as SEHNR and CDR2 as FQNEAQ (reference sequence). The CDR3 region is CASSSKRLAGGRGTDTQYF. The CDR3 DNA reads TGTGCCAGCAGCTCAAAGAGACTAGCGGGGGGGCGGGGCACAGATACGCAGTATTTT.

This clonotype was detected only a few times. The CDR3 DNA follows: TGCAGTGCAATCCCCCCCCGAGAGGCCAAAAACATTCAGTACTTC. Translation gives CSAIPPREAKNIQYF. The chain is built from TRBV20-1 and TRBJ2-4; D is unresolved. The CDR3 has 15 residues. The V and J ends lost 6 bases and 1 base respectively, with 16 bases between them. The germline V gene encodes CDR1 DFQATT and CDR2 SNEGSKA (reference sequence).

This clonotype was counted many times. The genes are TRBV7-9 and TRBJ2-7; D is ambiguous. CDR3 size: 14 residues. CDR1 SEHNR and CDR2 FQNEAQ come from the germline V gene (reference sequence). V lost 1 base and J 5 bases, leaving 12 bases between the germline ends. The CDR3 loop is CASSLDTGRDEQYF. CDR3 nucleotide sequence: TGTGCCAGCAGCTTAGACACCGGTAGGGACGAGCAGTACTTC.

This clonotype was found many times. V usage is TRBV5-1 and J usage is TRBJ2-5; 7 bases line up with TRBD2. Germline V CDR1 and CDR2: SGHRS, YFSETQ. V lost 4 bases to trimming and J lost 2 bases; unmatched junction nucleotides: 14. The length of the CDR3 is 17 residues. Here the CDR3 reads CASSPTGRRGRQETQYF. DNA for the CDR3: TGCGCCAGCAGCCCCACGGGTCGGCGGGGGAGGCAAGAGACCCAGTACTTC.

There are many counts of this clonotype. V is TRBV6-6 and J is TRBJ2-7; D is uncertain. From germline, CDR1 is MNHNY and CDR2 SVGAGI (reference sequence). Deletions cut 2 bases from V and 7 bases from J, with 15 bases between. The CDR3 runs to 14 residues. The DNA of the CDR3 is TGTGCCAGCAGTTACGGGCGGAGCGCGTGGGAGCAGTACTTC. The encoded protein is CASSYGRSAWEQYF.

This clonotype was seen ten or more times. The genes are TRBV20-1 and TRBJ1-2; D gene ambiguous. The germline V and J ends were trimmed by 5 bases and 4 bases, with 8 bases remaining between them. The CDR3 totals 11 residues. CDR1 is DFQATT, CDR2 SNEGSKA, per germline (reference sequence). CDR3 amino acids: CSAGPAYGYTF. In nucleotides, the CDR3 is TGCAGTGCTGGACCGGCCTATGGCTACACCTTC.

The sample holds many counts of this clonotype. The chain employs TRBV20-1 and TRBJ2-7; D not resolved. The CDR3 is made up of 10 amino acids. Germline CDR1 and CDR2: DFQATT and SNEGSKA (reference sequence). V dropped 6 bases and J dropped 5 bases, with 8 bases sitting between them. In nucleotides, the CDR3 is TGCAGTGCCGCAGACAACGAGCAGTACTTC. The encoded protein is CSAADNEQYF.